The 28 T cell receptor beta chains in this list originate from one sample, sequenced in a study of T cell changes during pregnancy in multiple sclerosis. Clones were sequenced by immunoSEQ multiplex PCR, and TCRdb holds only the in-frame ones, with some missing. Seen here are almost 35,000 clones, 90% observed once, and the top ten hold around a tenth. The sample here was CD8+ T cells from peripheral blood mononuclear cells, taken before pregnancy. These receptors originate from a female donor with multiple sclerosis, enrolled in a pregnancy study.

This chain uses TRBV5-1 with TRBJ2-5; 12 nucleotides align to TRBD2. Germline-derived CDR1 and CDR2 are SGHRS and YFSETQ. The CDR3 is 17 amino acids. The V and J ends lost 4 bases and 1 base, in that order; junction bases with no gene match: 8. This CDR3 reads CASSTSPGLAGQETQYF. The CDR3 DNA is TGCGCCAGCAGCACGTCCCCGGGACTAGCGGGCCAAGAGACCCAGTACTTC.

CDR3 nucleotide sequence: TGCGCCAGCAGCAATCCCGTCGGGGGCACCGGGGAGCTGTTTTTT. Translated: CASSNPVGGTGELFF. V usage is TRBV5-1 and J usage is TRBJ2-2, with TRBD2 as a possible D gene (6 bases). The CDR3 is made up of 15 amino acids. V dropped 4 bases and J dropped 4 bases, with 14 bases sitting between them. CDR1 and CDR2 from the germline V gene are SGHRS and YFSETQ.

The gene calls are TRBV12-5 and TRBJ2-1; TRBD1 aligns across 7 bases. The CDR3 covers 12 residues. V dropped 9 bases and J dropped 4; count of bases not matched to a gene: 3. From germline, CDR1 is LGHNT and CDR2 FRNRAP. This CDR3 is CASAGGYNEQFF. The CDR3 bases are TGTGCTAGCGCAGGGGGTTACAATGAGCAGTTCTTC. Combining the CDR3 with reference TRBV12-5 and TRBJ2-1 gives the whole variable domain DARVTQTPRHKVTEMGQEVTMRCQPILGHNTVFWYRQTMMQGLELLAYFRNRAPLDDSGMPKDRFSAEMPDATLATLKIQPSEPRDSAVYFCASAGGYNEQFFGPGTRLTVL.

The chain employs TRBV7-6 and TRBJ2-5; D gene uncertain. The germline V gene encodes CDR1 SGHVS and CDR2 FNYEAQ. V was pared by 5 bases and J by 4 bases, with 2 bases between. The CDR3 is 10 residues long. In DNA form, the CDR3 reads TGTGCCAGCAGCCTAGAGACCCAGTACTTC. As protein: CASSLETQYF.

The CDR3: CASTRGTDTQYF. The CDR3 DNA is TGTGCCAGCACCCGCGGCACAGATACGCAGTATTTT. The rearrangement joins TRBV6-6 to TRBJ2-3, with no clear D. CDR3 length: 12 residues. The germline CDR1 and CDR2 sequences are MNHNY and SVGAGI (reference sequence). The V end lost 7 bases, the J end lost 1 base, and 6 bases lay between the germline ends.

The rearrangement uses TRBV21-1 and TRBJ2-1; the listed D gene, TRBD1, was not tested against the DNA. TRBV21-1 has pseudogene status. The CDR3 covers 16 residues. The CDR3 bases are TGTGCCAGCAGTCGCCAACCCGGGACAGGGGACGTTGAGCAGTTCTTC. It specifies CASSRQPGTGDVEQFF.

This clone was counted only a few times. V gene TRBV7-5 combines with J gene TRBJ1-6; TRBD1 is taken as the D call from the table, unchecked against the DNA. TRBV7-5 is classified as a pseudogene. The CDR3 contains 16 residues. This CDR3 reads CVRSFAGTGGDSPLHF. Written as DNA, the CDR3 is TGTGTCAGAAGCTTCGCCGGGACAGGAGGGGATTCACCCCTCCACTTT.

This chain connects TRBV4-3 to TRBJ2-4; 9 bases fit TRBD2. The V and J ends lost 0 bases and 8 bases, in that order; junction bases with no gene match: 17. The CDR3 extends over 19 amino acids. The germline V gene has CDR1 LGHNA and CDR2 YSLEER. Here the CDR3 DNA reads TGCGCCAGCAGCCAAGAACGTTACGTCGGGCGGGGGGGCGAGGACATTCAGTACTTC. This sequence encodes CASSQERYVGRGGEDIQYF.

This chain's CDR3 is CASSLSSGDWRHYGYTF. In DNA, the CDR3 is TGTGCCAGCAGTTTATCGAGTGGTGACTGGCGGCACTATGGCTACACCTTC. The rearrangement joins TRBV27 to TRBJ1-2; D remains ambiguous. Germline V lookup: CDR1 MNHEY, CDR2 SMNVEV (reference sequence). Trimming took 0 bases from V and 3 from J, leaving 17 bases between them. The CDR3 extends over 17 amino acids.

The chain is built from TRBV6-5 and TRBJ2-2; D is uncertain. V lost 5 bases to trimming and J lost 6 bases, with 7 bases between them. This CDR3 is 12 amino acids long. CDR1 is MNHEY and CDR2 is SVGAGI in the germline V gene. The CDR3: CASSLPAGELFF. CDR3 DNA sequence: TGTGCCAGCAGTCTCCCGGCCGGGGAGCTGTTTTTT.

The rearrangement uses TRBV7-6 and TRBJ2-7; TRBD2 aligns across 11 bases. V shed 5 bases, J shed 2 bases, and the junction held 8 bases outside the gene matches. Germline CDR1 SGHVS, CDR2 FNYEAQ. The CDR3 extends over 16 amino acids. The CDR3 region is CASSPISSGRTYEQYF. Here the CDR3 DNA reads TGTGCCAGCAGCCCAATTTCTAGCGGGAGGACCTACGAGCAGTACTTC.

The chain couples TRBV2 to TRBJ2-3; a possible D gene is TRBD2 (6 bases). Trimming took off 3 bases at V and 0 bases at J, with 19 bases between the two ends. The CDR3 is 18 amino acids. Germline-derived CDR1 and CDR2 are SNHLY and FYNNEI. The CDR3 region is CASSDSVVAEVSTDTQYF. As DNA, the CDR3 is TGTGCCAGCAGTGACTCCGTAGTAGCGGAGGTTAGCACAGATACGCAGTATTTT.

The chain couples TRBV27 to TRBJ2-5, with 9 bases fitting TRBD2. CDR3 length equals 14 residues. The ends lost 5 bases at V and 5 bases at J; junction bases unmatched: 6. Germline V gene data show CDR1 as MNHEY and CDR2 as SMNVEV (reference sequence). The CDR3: CASSISGSGETQYF. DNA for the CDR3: TGTGCCAGCAGTATTAGCGGGAGCGGCGAGACCCAGTACTTC.

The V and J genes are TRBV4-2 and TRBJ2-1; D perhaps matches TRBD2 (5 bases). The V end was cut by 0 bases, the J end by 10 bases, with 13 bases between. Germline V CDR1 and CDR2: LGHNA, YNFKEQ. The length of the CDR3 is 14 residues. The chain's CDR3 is CASSQDHEPGEQFF. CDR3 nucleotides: TGTGCCAGCAGCCAAGATCACGAGCCGGGGGAGCAGTTCTTC.

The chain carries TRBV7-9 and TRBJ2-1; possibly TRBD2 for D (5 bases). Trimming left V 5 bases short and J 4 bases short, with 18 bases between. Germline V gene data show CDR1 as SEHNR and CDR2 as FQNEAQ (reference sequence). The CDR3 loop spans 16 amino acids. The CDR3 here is CASSLEVRVVYNEQFF. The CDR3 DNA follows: TGTGCCAGCAGCCTCGAGGTGAGGGTCGTGTACAATGAGCAGTTCTTC.

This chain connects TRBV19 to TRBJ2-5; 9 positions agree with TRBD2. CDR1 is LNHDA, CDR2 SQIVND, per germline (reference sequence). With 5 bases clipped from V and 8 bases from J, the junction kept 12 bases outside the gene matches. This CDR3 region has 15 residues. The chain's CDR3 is CASSLSRLAVTTQYF. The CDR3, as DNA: TGTGCCAGTAGTTTAAGTCGACTAGCGGTTACCACCCAGTACTTC.

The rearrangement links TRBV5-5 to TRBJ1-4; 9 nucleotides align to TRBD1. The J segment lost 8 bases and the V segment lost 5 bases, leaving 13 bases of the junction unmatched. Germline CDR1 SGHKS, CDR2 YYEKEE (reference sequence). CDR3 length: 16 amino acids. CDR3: CASSRIPGQGAEKLFF. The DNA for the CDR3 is TGTGCCAGCAGTCGTATTCCGGGACAGGGAGCCGAAAAACTGTTTTTT.

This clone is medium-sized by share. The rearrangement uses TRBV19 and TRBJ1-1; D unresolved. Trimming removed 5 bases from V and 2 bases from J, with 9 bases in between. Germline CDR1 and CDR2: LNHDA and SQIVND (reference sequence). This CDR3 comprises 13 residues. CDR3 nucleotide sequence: TGTGCCAGTAGTCAGAGGTACAACACTGAAGCTTTCTTT. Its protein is CASSQRYNTEAFF.

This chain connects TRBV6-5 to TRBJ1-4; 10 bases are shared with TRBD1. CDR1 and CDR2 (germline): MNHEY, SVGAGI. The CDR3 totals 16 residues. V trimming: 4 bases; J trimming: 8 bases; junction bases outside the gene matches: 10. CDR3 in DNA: TGTGCCAGCAGTTCGTCGGGGACAGGGGAGGTCGAAAAACTGTTTTTT. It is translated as CASSSSGTGEVEKLFF.

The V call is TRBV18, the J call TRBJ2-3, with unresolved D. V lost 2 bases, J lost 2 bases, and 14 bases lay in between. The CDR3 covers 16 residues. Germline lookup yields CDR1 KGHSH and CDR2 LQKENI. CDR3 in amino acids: CASSPSEGRHTDTQYF. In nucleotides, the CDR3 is TGTGCCAGCTCACCATCAGAAGGCAGACACACAGATACGCAGTATTTT.

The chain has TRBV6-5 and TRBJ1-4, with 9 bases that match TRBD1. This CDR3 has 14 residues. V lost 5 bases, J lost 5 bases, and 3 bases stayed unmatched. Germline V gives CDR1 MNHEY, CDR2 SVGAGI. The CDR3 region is CASSPGQGNEKLFF. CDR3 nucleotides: TGTGCCAGCAGTCCCGGACAGGGGAATGAAAAACTGTTTTTT.

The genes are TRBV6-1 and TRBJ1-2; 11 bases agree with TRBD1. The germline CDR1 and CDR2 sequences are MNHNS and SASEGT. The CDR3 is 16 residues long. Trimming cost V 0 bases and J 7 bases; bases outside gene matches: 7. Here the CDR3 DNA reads TGTGCCAGCAGTGAAGCCTCGGACAGGGGGCTTCTTGGCTACACCTTC. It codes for CASSEASDRGLLGYTF.

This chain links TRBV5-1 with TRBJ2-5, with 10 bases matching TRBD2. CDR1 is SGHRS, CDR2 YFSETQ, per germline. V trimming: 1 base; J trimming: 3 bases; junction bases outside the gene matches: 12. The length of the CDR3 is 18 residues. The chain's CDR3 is CASSLREVAGGRKETQYF. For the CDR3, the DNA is TGCGCCAGCAGCTTGAGAGAGGTAGCGGGAGGACGAAAAGAGACCCAGTACTTC.

The CDR3 nucleotides are TGCGCCAGCAGCCCAAATCCCGGCCCCGGGAGCTATGGCTACACCTTC. It codes for CASSPNPGPGSYGYTF. The chain has TRBV4-3 and TRBJ1-2; the D is unclear. The CDR3 runs to 16 residues. V was clipped by 4 bases and J by 4 bases, with 19 bases between them. Germline assignment: CDR1 LGHNA and CDR2 YSLEER.

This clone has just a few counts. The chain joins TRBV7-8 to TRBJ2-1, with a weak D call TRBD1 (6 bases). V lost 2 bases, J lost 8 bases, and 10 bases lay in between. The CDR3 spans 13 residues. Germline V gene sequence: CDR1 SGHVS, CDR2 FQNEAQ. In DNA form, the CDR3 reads TGTGCCAGCAGCTTACAGGGGCGCGATGAGCAGTTCTTC. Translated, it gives CASSLQGRDEQFF.

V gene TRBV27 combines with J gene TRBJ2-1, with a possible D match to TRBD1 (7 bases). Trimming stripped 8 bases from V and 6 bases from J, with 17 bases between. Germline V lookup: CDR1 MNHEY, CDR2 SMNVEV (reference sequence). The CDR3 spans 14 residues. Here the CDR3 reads CASGFPQGGNEQFF. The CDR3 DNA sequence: TGTGCCAGCGGATTCCCCCAGGGGGGCAATGAGCAGTTCTTC.

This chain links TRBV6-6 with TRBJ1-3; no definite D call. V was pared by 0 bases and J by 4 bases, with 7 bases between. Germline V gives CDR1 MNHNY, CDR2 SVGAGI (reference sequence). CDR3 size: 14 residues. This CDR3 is CASSYSKLGNTIYF. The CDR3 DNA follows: TGTGCCAGCAGTTACTCGAAACTAGGAAACACCATATATTTT.

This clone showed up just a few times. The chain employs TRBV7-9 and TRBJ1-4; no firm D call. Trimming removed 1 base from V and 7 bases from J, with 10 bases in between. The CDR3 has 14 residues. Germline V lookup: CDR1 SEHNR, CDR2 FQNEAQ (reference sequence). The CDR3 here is CASSLVTEGEKLFF. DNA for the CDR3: TGTGCCAGCAGCTTAGTAACCGAGGGTGAAAAACTGTTTTTT. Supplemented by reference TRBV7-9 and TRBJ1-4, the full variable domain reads DTGVSQNPRHKITKRGQNVTFRCDPISEHNRLYWYRQTLGQGPEFLTYFQNEAQLEKSRLLSDRFSAERPKGSFSTLEIQRTEQGDSAMYLCASSLVTEGEKLFFGSGTQLSVL.